This is a list of T cell receptor beta chains from one sample in a study of beta chain features in type 1 diabetes. Here immunoSEQ multiplex PCR was the method, and the copy in TCRdb shows in-frame clones only, minus some. Seen here are roughly 340,000 clones, 10% to 15% observed once, and the top ten hold about 0.01%. The sequencing sample was made of naive CD4+ T cells from blood. These receptors originate from a woman between 18 and 30 years old with type 1 diabetes. The CDR3 runs from the conserved cysteine through the conserved F or W. D genes are given only for firm matches. Clone size is shown for a subset of rows, as once, few, many or a class of expanded clone.

size: few; D: -; J: TRBJ1-1; V: TRBV6-4; DNA: TGTGCCACCCGACAGGAGACGAACACTGAAGCTTTCTTT; CDR3: CATRQETNTEAFF
size: -; D: TRBD2; J: TRBJ2-3; V: TRBV5-4; DNA: TGTGCCAGCAGCTTGTTGACTAGCGGGGGTTCCCATACGCAGTATTTT; CDR3: CASSLLTSGGSHTQYF
size: -; D: -; J: TRBJ1-1; V: TRBV5-1; DNA: TGCGCCAGCAGCTTGAATGCGGGGACTGAAGCTTTCTTT; CDR3: CASSLNAGTEAFF
size: -; D: TRBD1; J: TRBJ1-2; V: TRBV28; DNA: TGTGCCGGAGGACAGGGGGCAAGGAACTATGGCTACACCTTC; CDR3: CAGGQGARNYGYTF
size: few; D: -; J: TRBJ2-7; V: TRBV10-3; DNA: TGTGCCATCGCAGGAACTTACGAGCAGTACTTC; CDR3: CAIAGTYEQYF
size: -; D: TRBD2; J: TRBJ2-7; V: TRBV7-9; DNA: TGTGCCAGCAGCCAAGCGGGGCAGGGATACTACGAGCAGTACTTC; CDR3: CASSQAGQGYYEQYF
size: -; D: TRBD1; J: TRBJ1-2; V: TRBV7-9; DNA: TGTGCCAGCAGCTATCAGGGGGGCGTGGAAGGCTACACCTTC; CDR3: CASSYQGGVEGYTF
size: few; D: -; J: TRBJ2-7; V: TRBV4-1; DNA: TGCGCCAGCAGCCCGGCGGGGCGGGGCCCGGGCTCCTACGAGCAGTACTTC; CDR3: CASSPAGRGPGSYEQYF
size: -; D: -; J: TRBJ1-1; V: TRBV5-1; DNA: TGCGCCAGCAGCTGGGAGAAGAACACTGAAGCTTTCTTT; CDR3: CASSWEKNTEAFF
size: few; D: TRBD2; J: TRBJ2-7; V: TRBV7-9; DNA: TGTGCCAGCAGCCCTCGTAGCGGGAGTAGGAACGAGCAGTACTTC; CDR3: CASSPRSGSRNEQYF
size: few; D: TRBD1; J: TRBJ2-7; V: TRBV30; DNA: TGTGCCTGGAGGGATACAGGGGGACTCTACGAGCAGTACTTC; CDR3: CAWRDTGGLYEQYF
size: few; D: -; J: TRBJ1-6; V: TRBV6-5; DNA: TGTGCCAGCAGTCAGTCCTATTCACCCCTCCACTTT; CDR3: CASSQSYSPLHF
size: -; D: -; J: TRBJ2-7; V: TRBV11-2; DNA: TGTGCCAGCAGCTTAGCGGGACTCGAGCAGTACTTC; CDR3: CASSLAGLEQYF
size: few; D: -; J: TRBJ1-4; V: TRBV7-9; DNA: TGTGCCAGCAGCTTATCTGGAGGGCACCTTGAAAAACTGTTTTTT; CDR3: CASSLSGGHLEKLFF
size: -; D: -; J: TRBJ2-7; V: TRBV7-2; DNA: TGTGCCAGCAGCTTAGGGGGGGGGCGCTCCTACGAGCAGTACTTC; CDR3: CASSLGGGRSYEQYF
size: -; D: -; J: TRBJ1-2; V: TRBV18; DNA: TGTGCCAGCTCACCCGACAGCTCCTTCTATGGCTACACCTTC; CDR3: CASSPDSSFYGYTF
size: few; D: TRBD1; J: TRBJ2-3; V: TRBV19; DNA: TGTGCCAGTAGTACCGGGACAGTTCTAGATACGCAGTATTTT; CDR3: CASSTGTVLDTQYF
size: -; D: TRBD1; J: TRBJ2-3; V: TRBV18; DNA: TGTGCCAGCTCACCCCGACAGGGATCAGATACGCAGTATTTT; CDR3: CASSPRQGSDTQYF
size: few; D: -; J: TRBJ1-1; V: TRBV5-1; DNA: TGCGCCAGCAGATTCGGCGGGCTGGGCACTGAAGCTTTCTTT; CDR3: CASRFGGLGTEAFF
size: few; D: TRBD1; J: TRBJ1-4; V: TRBV28; DNA: TGTGCCAGCAGCCCACGGGAGGGACAGCTGAATGAAAAACTGTTTTTT; CDR3: CASSPREGQLNEKLFF
size: few; D: TRBD1; J: TRBJ2-2; V: TRBV6-4; DNA: TGTGCCAGCAGTGACGTGAACAGGGGAAACACCGGGGAGCTGTTTTTT; CDR3: CASSDVNRGNTGELFF
size: few; D: -; J: TRBJ1-1; V: TRBV9; DNA: TGTGCCAGCAGCGTATTCGTCACTGAAGCTTTCTTT; CDR3: CASSVFVTEAFF
size: few; D: TRBD2; J: TRBJ2-3; V: TRBV7-9; DNA: TGTGCCATCAGTGGGGGGGGAAGACGTACAGATACGCAGTATTTT; CDR3: CAISGGGRRTDTQYF
size: few; D: -; J: TRBJ1-1; V: TRBV29-1; DNA: TGCAGCGTCCGACAGGTTGTTCTCACTGAAGCTTTCTTT; CDR3: CSVRQVVLTEAFF
size: few; D: -; J: TRBJ2-5; V: TRBV14; DNA: TGTGCCAGCAGCCACTATCAAGAGACCCAGTACTTC; CDR3: CASSHYQETQYF
size: -; D: -; J: TRBJ2-1; V: TRBV30; DNA: TGTGCCTGGAGTGTATCCAACAATGAGCAGTTCTTC; CDR3: CAWSVSNNEQFF
size: few; D: TRBD2; J: TRBJ2-3; V: TRBV5-1; DNA: TGCGCCAGCAGCTTAATAGCGGGAGAAGGCGGCACGCAGTATTTT; CDR3: CASSLIAGEGGTQYF
size: -; D: TRBD2; J: TRBJ2-1; V: TRBV5-4; DNA: TGTGCCAGCAGCAAGGGACTAGCGGGGAATGAGCAGTTCTTC; CDR3: CASSKGLAGNEQFF
size: few; D: TRBD1; J: TRBJ1-2; V: TRBV19; DNA: TGTGCCAGTAGTCTACGGACAGGGACGATCTATGGCTACACCTTC; CDR3: CASSLRTGTIYGYTF
size: -; D: TRBD1; J: TRBJ1-1; V: TRBV5-4; DNA: TGTGCCAGCAGCTCCGGGACAGGGGGCACTGAAGCTTTCTTT; CDR3: CASSSGTGGTEAFF
size: -; D: TRBD2; J: TRBJ2-7; V: TRBV9; DNA: TGTGCCAGCAGCTCCCAGCGGGAGGGCCTAGGCGAGCAGTACTTC; CDR3: CASSSQREGLGEQYF
size: few; D: -; J: TRBJ2-3; V: TRBV5-1; DNA: TGCGCCAGCAGCTTGGCACGGCGGTCGGACACAGATACGCAGTATTTT; CDR3: CASSLARRSDTDTQYF
size: few; D: -; J: TRBJ2-1; V: TRBV9; DNA: TGTGCCAGCAGCGCTCAGGCTGAGCAGTTCTTC; CDR3: CASSAQAEQFF
size: few; D: TRBD1; J: TRBJ2-7; V: TRBV18; DNA: TGTGCCAGCTCACCACGGCATGGAAGGGGACAGGGGGCGCCTGAGCAGTACTTC; CDR3: CASSPRHGRGQGAPEQYF